This T cell receptor beta chain was profiled in a study of Ad26.COV2.S vaccination and SARS-CoV-2 variants. Across the whole study: Trial arm assignment for the donor was COV1001 Ad26.COV2.S. The study's findings and limits: Higher spike-specific TCR breadth was found in vaccine recipients than in placebo recipients. Marked by substantial breadth, spike-specific CD8+ and CD4+ T cell responses were reportedly seen after vaccination. Total T cell responses were possibly underestimated by TCR breadth and depth analyses.

Regarding treatment: around 19 received Ad26.COV2.S at low or high dose, single or two shots; about 5 received placebo; per-sample allocation not given. Specimen acquisition occurred on day 63 following the initial vaccine or placebo injection. Profiling relied on immunoSEQ multiplex PCR, and the TCRdb table lists in-frame clones only, not all of them. Of 400,000 to 450,000 clones listed, 92% are singletons. Germline CDR1 reads SGHNT; CDR2 reads YENEEA. J lost 7 bases, V lost 1 base, and 4 bases had no gene match. The CDR3 is made up of 16 amino acids. This clone has more than one count but fewer than ten. Its specificity is unknown.

J is TRBJ2-1 and V is TRBV11-3; 13 bases map to TRBD2. The sample consisted of peripheral blood, taken in a trial of Ad26.COV2.S vaccine versus placebo. This TCR was sampled from a person aged 18 to 65 who received the Ad26.COV2.S COVID-19 vaccine or a placebo. CDR3 bases: TGTGCCAGCAGCTTAGGTGGGACTAGCGGGATAAATGAGCAGTTCTTC. Translation gives CASSLGGTSGINEQFF. Looking up the rest from reference TRBV11-3 and TRBJ2-1 gives the full variable domain: EAGVVQSPRYKIIEKKQPVAFWCNPISGHNTLYWYLQNLGQGPELLIRYENEEAVDDSQLPKDRFSAERLKGVDSTLKIQPAELGDSAVYLCASSLGGTSGINEQFFGPGTRLTVL.